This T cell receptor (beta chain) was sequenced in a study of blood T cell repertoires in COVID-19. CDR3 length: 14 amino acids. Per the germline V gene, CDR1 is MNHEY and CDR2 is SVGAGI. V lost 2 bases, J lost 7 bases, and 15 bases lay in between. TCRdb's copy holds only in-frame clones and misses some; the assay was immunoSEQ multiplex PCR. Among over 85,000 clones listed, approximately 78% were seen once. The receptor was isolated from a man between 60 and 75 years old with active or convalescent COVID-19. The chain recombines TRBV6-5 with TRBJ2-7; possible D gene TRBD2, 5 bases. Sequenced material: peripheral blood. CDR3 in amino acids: CASSYVGRGREQYF. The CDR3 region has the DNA TGTGCCAGCAGTTACGTCGGACGGGGAAGGGAGCAGTACTTC.